In its sample, the clone carrying this T cell receptor (beta chain) was seen a few times. Its antigen remains unknown. These data originate in a study of cytotoxic CD8 clonotypes in ibrutinib-treated CLL. Study information: In all, 10 to 11 patients were relapsed/refractory, 15 were treatment-naive and roughly 18 were IGHV unmutated. Specimens for response were gathered following a median 12 months of therapy, spanning 6 to 36.

The planned depth of sequencing spanned 1 in 200,000 to 1 in 1 million T cells. Generated by immunoSEQ multiplex PCR, the TCRdb table keeps only in-frame clones and is missing some. The repertoire includes roughly 150,000 clones, around nine tenths of them detected once, and more than 2.5% sits in the top ten. Study observations and caveats: Public clonotypes occurred uncommonly; on treatment, they contracted or remained stable.

V was pared by 0 bases and J by 5 bases, with 9 bases between. CDR1 is SGHRS, CDR2 YFSETQ, per germline. The CDR3 has 14 residues. The V gene is TRBV5-1, the J gene TRBJ1-5, with a tentative D call TRBD1 (6 bases). This TCR was sampled from a human donor with chronic lymphocytic leukemia. The input for sequencing was PBMCs, taken at disease progression, from a patient treated with ibrutinib. The CDR3 spells CASSLGTDYQPQHF. The CDR3 coding sequence is TGCGCCAGCAGCTTGGGGACAGACTATCAGCCCCAGCATTTT.